The present T cell receptor beta chain was sequenced within a study of T cells in localized non-small cell lung cancer. The study's findings and limits: In adjacent lung, a median around 55 of the top 100 tumor clones were found.

Comments on this clone: No antigen is known for it.

The CDR3 has 12 residues. Trimming cost V 4 bases and J 4 bases, with 6 bases left between them. The V gene's germline CDR1 is MDHEN and CDR2 SYDVKM. This table comes from immunoSEQ multiplex PCR, and its TCRdb copy is limited to in-frame clones, with some not included. This table holds 20,000 or so clones, approximately 90% found once. The TCR sequence derives from a woman aged 40-69 years with stage I lung adenocarcinoma. J is TRBJ2-3 and V is TRBV28; D is unresolved. This sample comprised peripheral blood, obtained before any cancer treatment. The CDR3 region is CASSSLPDTQYF. Written as DNA, the CDR3 is TGTGCCAGCAGTTCTTTACCAGATACGCAGTATTTT.